This T cell receptor beta chain was recorded in a study of blood T cell repertoires in COVID-19. Source study methods: Reference gene primer amplification gave estimated nucleated cell counts. Generated by immunoSEQ multiplex PCR, the TCRdb table keeps only in-frame clones and is missing some. V, J and clone size reflect that table, while D and trimming were determined from the DNA. The data show more than 200,000 clones, about four fifths seen once. V was pared by 2 bases and J by 5 bases, with 9 bases between. Per the germline V gene, CDR1 is SEHNR and CDR2 is FQNEAQ (reference sequence). The CDR3 is 13 amino acids. A few counts support this clone.

V usage is TRBV7-9 and J usage is TRBJ2-5, with D possibly TRBD1 on 5 matching bases. Sequencing input: peripheral blood. This receptor was taken from a woman aged 40 to 50 with active or convalescent COVID-19. CDR3 in DNA: TGTGCCAGCAGCTTACAGGGTCGGGAGACCCAGTACTTC. This encodes CASSLQGRETQYF.